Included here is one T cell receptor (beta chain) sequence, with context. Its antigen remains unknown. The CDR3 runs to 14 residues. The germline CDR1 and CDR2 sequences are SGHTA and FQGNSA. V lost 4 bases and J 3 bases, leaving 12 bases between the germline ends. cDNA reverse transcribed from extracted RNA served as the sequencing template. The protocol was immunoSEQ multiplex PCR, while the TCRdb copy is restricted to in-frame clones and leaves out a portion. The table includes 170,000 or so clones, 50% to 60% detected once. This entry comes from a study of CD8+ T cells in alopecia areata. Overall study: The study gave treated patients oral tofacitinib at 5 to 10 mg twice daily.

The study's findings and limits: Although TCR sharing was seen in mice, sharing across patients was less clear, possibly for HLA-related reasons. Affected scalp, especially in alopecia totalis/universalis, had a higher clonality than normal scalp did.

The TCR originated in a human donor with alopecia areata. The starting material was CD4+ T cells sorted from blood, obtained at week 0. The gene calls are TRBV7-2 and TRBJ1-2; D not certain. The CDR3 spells CASSSPGRYYGYTF. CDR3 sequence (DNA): TGTGCCAGCAGCTCCCCCGGGCGGTACTATGGCTACACCTTC.